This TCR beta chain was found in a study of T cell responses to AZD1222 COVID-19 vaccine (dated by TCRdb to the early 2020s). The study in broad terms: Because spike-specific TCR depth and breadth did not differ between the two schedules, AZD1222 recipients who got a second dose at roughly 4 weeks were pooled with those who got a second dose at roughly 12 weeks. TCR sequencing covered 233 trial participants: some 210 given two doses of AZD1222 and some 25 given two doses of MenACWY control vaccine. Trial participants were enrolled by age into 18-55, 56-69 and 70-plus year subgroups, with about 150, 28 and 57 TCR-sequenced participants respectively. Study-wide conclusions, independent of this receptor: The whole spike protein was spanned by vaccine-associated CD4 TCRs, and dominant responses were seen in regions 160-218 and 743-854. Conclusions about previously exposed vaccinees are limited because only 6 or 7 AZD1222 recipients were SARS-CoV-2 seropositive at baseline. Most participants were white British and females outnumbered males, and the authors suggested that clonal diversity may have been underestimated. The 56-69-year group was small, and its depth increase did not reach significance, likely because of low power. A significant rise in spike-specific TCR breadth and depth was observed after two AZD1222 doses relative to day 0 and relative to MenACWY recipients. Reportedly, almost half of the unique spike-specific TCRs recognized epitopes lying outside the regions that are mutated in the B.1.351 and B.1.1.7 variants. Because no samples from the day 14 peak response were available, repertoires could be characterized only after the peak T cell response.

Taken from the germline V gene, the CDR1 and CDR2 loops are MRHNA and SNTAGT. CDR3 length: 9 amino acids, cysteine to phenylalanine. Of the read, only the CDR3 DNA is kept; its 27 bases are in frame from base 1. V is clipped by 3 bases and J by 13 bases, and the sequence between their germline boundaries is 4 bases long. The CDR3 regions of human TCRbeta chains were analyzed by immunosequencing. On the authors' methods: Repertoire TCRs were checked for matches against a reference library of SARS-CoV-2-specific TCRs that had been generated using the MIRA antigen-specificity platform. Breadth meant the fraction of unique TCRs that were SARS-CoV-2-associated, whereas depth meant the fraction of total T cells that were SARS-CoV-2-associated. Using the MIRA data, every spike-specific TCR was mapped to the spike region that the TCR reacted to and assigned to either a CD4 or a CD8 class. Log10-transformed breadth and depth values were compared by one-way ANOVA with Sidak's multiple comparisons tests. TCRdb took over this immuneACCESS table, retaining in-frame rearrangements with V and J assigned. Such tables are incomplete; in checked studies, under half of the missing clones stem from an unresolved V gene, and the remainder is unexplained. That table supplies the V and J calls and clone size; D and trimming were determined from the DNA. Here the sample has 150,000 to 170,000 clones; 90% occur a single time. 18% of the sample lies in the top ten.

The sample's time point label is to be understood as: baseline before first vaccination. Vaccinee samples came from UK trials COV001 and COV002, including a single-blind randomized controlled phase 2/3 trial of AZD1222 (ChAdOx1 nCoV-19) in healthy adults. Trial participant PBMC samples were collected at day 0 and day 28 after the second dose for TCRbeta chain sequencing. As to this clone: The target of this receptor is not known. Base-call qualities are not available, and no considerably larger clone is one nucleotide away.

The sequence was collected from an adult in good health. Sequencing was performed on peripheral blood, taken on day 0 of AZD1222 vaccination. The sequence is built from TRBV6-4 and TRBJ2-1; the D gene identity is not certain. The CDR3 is CASSDPQFF. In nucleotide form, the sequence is TGTGCCAGCAGTGATCCACAGTTCTTC.